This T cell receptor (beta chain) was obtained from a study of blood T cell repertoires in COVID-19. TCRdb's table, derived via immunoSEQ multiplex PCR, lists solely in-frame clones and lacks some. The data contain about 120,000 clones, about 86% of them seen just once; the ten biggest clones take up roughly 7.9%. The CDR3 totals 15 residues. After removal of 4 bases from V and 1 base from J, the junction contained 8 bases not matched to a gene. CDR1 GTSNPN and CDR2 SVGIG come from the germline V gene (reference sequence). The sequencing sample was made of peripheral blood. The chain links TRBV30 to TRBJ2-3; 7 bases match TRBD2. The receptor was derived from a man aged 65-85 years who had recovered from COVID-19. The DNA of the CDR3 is TGTGCCTGGAAAACCTGGCGGGAGCGCACAGATACGCAGTATTTT. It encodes CAWKTWRERTDTQYF.